This T cell receptor beta chain derives from a study of molecular identifiers for immune sequencing clone quantification. Each CDR3 protein gets one entry after TCRdb re-called the PCR reads with MiXCR. The table shows around 480,000 distinct CDR3 sequences, with about a fifth occurring only once. In germline, CDR1 is SGDLS, CDR2 YYNGEE. The CDR3 loop spans 13 amino acids. J was trimmed by 11 bases and V by 3 bases; bases with no gene match: 3. This clonotype occurred a few times. The rearrangement uses TRBV9 and TRBJ2-4; 12 bases agree with TRBD1. The TCR sequence derives from a human donor in good health. Some libraries in this study had Jurkat cell RNA spiked in. Sequences were obtained from naive CD8+ T cells from blood, with Jurkat cell RNA spiked in. As to subset: FACS-sorted CD8+CD4-CCR7+CD45RA+ naive T cells. CDR3: CASSGDRGLFQYF. The CDR3 DNA reads TGTGCCAGCAGCGGGGACAGGGGGCTGTTTCAGTACTTC.